This T cell receptor (beta chain) was captured in a study of blood T cell repertoires in COVID-19. Across the study: PBMCs, B-cell-depleted T cells, or T cells provided the cDNA or gDNA that made up the material.

V was cut by 6 bases and J by 4 bases, with 10 bases left in between. The CDR3 consists of 13 residues. Germline loops: CDR1 SGHDT, CDR2 YYEEEE. In Seattle, patients joined the study during active infection and were tracked longitudinally. Under the authors' procedure: Amplification of reference gene primers provided the estimated nucleated cell counts. Using immunoSEQ multiplex PCR, the repertoire was profiled, and TCRdb retains in-frame clones only, with some absent. V and J calls and clone size are copied from that table; D and trimming were computed from the DNA. The table shows around 340,000 clones, with roughly 90% occurring only once.

This TCR was recovered from a woman in her sixties with COVID-19, enrolled during active disease. The sample consisted of peripheral blood. This sequence joins TRBV5-6 and TRBJ2-2, with D possibly matching TRBD2 (5 bases). CDR3 in amino acids: CASISRVTGELFF. The CDR3 DNA sequence: TGTGCCAGCATCTCGAGGGTCACCGGGGAGCTGTTTTTT.